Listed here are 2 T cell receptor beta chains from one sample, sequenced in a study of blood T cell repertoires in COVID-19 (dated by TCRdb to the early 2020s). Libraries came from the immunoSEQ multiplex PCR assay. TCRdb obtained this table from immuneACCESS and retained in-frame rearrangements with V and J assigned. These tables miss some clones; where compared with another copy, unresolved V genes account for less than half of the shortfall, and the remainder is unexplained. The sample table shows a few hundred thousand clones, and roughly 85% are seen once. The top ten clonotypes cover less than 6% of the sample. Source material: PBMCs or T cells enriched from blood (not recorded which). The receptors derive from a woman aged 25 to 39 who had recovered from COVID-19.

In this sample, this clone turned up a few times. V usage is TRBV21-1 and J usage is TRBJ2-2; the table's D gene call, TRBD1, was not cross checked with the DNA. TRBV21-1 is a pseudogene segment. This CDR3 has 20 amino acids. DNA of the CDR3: TGTGCCAGCAGCAAAGGGTCGAAGACGAGACAGGGCGACAACACCGGGGAGCTGTTTTTT. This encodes CASSKGSKTRQGDNTGELFF.

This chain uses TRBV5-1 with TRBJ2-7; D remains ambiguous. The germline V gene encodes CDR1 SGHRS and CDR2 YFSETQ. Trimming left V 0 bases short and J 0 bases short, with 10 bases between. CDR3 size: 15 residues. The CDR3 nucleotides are TGCGCCAGCAGCTTGGATGCTGCCAGCTCCTACGAGCAGTACTTC. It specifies CASSLDAASSYEQYF.